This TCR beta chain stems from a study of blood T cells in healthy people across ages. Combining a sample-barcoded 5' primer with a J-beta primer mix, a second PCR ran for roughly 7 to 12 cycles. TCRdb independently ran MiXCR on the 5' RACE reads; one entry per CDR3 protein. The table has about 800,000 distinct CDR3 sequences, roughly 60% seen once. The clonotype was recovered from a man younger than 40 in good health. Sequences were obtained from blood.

The CDR3: CSAGRDRPQTQYF. The CDR3 DNA reads TGCAGCGCTGGCCGGGACAGACCCCAAACGCAGTATTTT. This chain links TRBV29-1 with TRBJ2-3; 7 nucleotides match TRBD1. The CDR3 length is 13 residues. CDR1 and CDR2 from the germline V gene are SQVTM and ANQGSEA. V lost 7 bases and J lost 9; bases outside the gene matches: 13.